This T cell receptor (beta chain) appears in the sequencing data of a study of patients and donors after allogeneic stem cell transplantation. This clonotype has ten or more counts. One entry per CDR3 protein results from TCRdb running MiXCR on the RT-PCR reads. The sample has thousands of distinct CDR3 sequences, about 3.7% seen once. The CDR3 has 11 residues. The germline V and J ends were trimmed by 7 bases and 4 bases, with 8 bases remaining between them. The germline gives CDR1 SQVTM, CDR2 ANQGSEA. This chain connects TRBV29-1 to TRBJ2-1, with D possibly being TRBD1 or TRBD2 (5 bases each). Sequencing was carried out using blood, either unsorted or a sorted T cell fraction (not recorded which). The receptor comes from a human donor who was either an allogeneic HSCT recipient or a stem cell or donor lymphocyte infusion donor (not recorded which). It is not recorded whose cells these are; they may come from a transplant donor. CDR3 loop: CSGGPYNEQFF. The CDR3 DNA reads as TGCAGCGGGGGACCATACAATGAGCAGTTCTTC.